The 17 T cell receptor beta chains presented below share a single source sample, sequenced in a study of Graves' ophthalmopathy and Graves' hyperthyroidism. For repertoire sequencing, the TCR beta CDR3 regions were amplified from RNA transcripts. An initial RT-PCR round employing HTBI primers preceded a second-round multiplex PCR. TCRdb reprocessed the multiplex PCR reads via MiXCR and lists one record per CDR3 protein. This sample has approximately 210,000 distinct CDR3 sequences, with 20% to 25% found just once. Sequenced input: peripheral blood. Source of these receptors: a woman aged 45-65 years with Graves' ophthalmopathy.

CDR3 region: CAWRRESWAGELFF. The CDR3 nucleotides are TGTGCCTGGAGGCGGGAGAGTTGGGCCGGGGAGCTGTTTTTT. This chain connects TRBV30 to TRBJ2-2, with TRBD2 identical over 7 bases. Germline values: CDR1 GTSNPN, CDR2 SVGIG (reference sequence). V lost 3 bases and J lost 6; bases outside the gene matches: 7. The CDR3 runs to 14 residues.

This clonotype was observed at least ten times. The V gene is TRBV2, the J gene TRBJ1-2; D is unclear. The CDR3 runs to 15 residues. Between the trimmed V and J ends, which lost 10 bases and 5 bases, there was a span of 23 bases. CDR1 is SNHLY, CDR2 FYNNEI, per germline. This chain's CDR3 is CAKVRSTGRTYGYTF. The CDR3 region has the DNA TGTGCCAAGGTTAGGTCCACTGGGCGTACATATGGCTACACCTTC.

The sample holds many counts of this clonotype. The chain couples TRBV6-2 or TRBV6-3 to TRBJ2-7, with 10 nucleotides matching TRBD2. The trim removed 7 bases at V and 4 bases at J, leaving 7 bases unmatched. The CDR3 totals 14 residues. The germline gives CDR1 MNHEY, CDR2 SVGEGT. CDR3 sequence (DNA): TGTGCCAGCACCCGTCTAGCGGGAGAGTACGAGCAGTACTTC. Translating gives CASTRLAGEYEQYF.

There are many counts of this clonotype. The gene calls are TRBV14 and TRBJ1-1; 7 bases map to TRBD1. Trimming removed 2 bases from V and 8 bases from J; junction bases left unmatched: 8. CDR3 size: 14 residues. CDR1 and CDR2 from the germline V gene are SGHDN and FVKESK. CDR3 amino acids: CASSQIRAGGEAFF. The CDR3 DNA is TGTGCCAGCAGCCAAATTCGGGCAGGGGGGGAAGCTTTCTTT.

Ten or more counts support this clonotype. The chain employs TRBV10-3 and TRBJ1-2; D not certain. CDR3 length: 12 residues. From germline, CDR1 is ENHRY and CDR2 SYGVKD. V was trimmed by 3 bases and J by 5 bases, leaving 7 bases between them. CDR3 bases: TGTGCCATCAGTGAAAGCGGTTATGGCTACACCTTC. Translated, it gives CAISESGYGYTF.

This clonotype occurred a few times. This CDR3 reads CASSQAMVDPGELFF. CDR3 DNA sequence: TGTGCCAGCAGCCAAGCCATGGTGGACCCCGGGGAGCTGTTTTTT. This chain uses TRBV3-1 with TRBJ2-2; the D is unclear. From germline, CDR1 is LGHDT and CDR2 YNNKEL (reference sequence). The CDR3 loop spans 15 amino acids. V was shortened by 1 base and J by 6 bases, with 12 bases between the two germline ends.

This clonotype occurred many times. The chain is built from TRBV11-2 and TRBJ2-7, with D unclear. Germline V CDR1 and CDR2: SGHAT, FQNNGV. Trimming cost V 2 bases and J 2 bases, with 7 bases left between them. There are 13 residues in the CDR3. This CDR3 is CASSLNSAYEQYF. The CDR3 DNA reads TGTGCCAGCAGCTTAAATTCAGCCTACGAGCAGTACTTC.

The rearrangement links TRBV15 to TRBJ2-7; 7 bases match TRBD2. Unmatched junction bases numbered 4, after V lost 3 bases and J lost 2 bases. The CDR3 contains 14 residues. The germline gives CDR1 LNHNV, CDR2 YYDKDF (reference sequence). For the CDR3, the DNA is TGTGCCACCAGCAGTCCTCGGGGGGCCTACGAGCAGTACTTC. Translation: CATSSPRGAYEQYF.

This clonotype was recorded at least ten times. The chain uses TRBV6-1 and TRBJ1-2, with D possibly TRBD1 on 5 matching bases. Trimming pared 3 bases from V and 5 bases from J, leaving 16 bases between. The CDR3 covers 15 residues. CDR1 and CDR2 from the germline V gene are MNHNS and SASEGT. The chain's CDR3 is CASSDLSDSGYGYTF. The CDR3, as DNA: TGTGCCAGCAGTGATTTAAGTGACAGTGGGTATGGCTACACCTTC.

This clonotype was picked up many times. The V call is TRBV29-1, the J call TRBJ2-5, with D unclear. This CDR3 has 12 residues. The germline CDR1 and CDR2 sequences are SQVTM and ANQGSEA. Trimming shortened V by 4 bases and J by 1 base, and 7 bases separated the two germline ends. CDR3 loop: CSVAVFQETQYF. CDR3 sequence (DNA): TGCAGCGTTGCTGTGTTCCAAGAGACCCAGTACTTC. The variable domain in full, with the rest retrieved from reference TRBV29-1 and TRBJ2-5, is SAVISQKPSRDICQRGTSLTIQCQVDSQVTMMFWYRQQPGQSLTLIATANQGSEATYESGFVIDKFPISRPNLTFSTLTVSNMSPEDSSIYLCSVAVFQETQYFGPGTRLLVL.

This clonotype was seen repeatedly, ten times or more. The V gene is TRBV6-1, the J gene TRBJ2-2, with no clear D. CDR3 length: 15 amino acids. In germline, CDR1 is MNHNS, CDR2 SASEGT. The V end lost 0 bases, the J end lost 1 base, and 6 bases lay between the germline ends. CDR3 loop: CASSEAVVNTGELFF. CDR3 DNA: TGTGCCAGCAGTGAAGCCGTGGTGAACACCGGGGAGCTGTTTTTT.

This clonotype was seen more than once but under ten times. The V gene is TRBV5-1, the J gene TRBJ1-2; D is ambiguous. Germline CDR1 is SGHRS and CDR2 is YFSETQ. The V end lost 0 bases, the J end lost 7 bases, and 10 bases lay between the germline ends. There are 13 residues in the CDR3. Here the CDR3 reads CASSLAGGAGYTF. CDR3 in DNA: TGCGCCAGCAGCTTGGCCGGAGGAGCTGGCTACACCTTC.

In its sample, this clonotype was seen many times. V usage is TRBV13 and J usage is TRBJ2-5; 8 bases map to TRBD2. V was clipped by 5 bases and J by 0 bases; unmatched bases: 8. In germline, CDR1 is PRHDT, CDR2 FYEKMQ (reference sequence). This CDR3 spans 16 amino acids. CDR3 sequence: CASSRDSGGYQETQYF. The CDR3, as DNA: TGTGCCAGCAGCAGGGACTCGGGAGGGTACCAAGAGACCCAGTACTTC.

This clonotype was observed a handful of times. The V and J genes are TRBV7-2 and TRBJ2-5, with 7 bases fitting TRBD1. CDR1 and CDR2 from the germline V gene are SGHTA and FQGNSA. V lost 2 bases and J lost 5; bases outside the gene matches: 11. The CDR3 is 16 residues long. CDR3 sequence: CASSLRRQGGWETQYF. The CDR3, as DNA: TGTGCCAGCAGCTTAAGGCGTCAAGGGGGCTGGGAGACCCAGTACTTC. Using reference TRBV7-2 and TRBJ2-5 for the parts outside the CDR3, the full variable domain is GAGVSQSPSNKVTEKGKDVELRCDPISGHTALYWYRQSLGQGLEFLIYFQGNSAPDKSGLPSDRFSAERTGGSVSTLTIQRTQQEDSAVYLCASSLRRQGGWETQYFGPGTRLLVL.

This clonotype has a count of ten or more. The chain carries TRBV14 and TRBJ2-4; D not certain. V lost 0 bases and J 1 base, leaving 10 bases between the germline ends. Looked up from germline, CDR1 is SGHDN and CDR2 is FVKESK. This CDR3 is 16 amino acids long. Written as DNA, the CDR3 is TGTGCCAGCAGCCAAGAGCTAGTGGTGGCCAAAAACATTCAGTACTTC. It encodes CASSQELVVAKNIQYF. The whole variable domain, remainder taken from reference TRBV14 and TRBJ2-4, is EAGVTQFPSHSVIEKGQTVTLRCDPISGHDNLYWYRRVMGKEIKFLLHFVKESKQDESGMPNNRFLAERTGGTYSTLKVQPAELEDSGVYFCASSQELVVAKNIQYFGAGTRLSVL.

There are many counts of this clonotype. V and J are TRBV12-3 or TRBV12-4 and TRBJ1-1; 7 bases map to TRBD1. The CDR3 spans 17 residues. Trimming removed 5 bases from V and 0 bases from J; junction bases left unmatched: 12. Here the CDR3 reads CASSTRQGGALNTEAFF. In DNA, the CDR3 is TGTGCCAGCAGTACCCGACAGGGTGGGGCCTTGAACACTGAAGCTTTCTTT.

Details on this clonotype: Mismatch with germline at one junction end may stem from a read error. The rearrangement joins TRBV5-1 to TRBJ1-2, with D hard to call. Germline CDR1 SGHRS, CDR2 YFSETQ. The CDR3 loop spans 16 amino acids. The CDR3 sequence is CASSFSSTGMNCGYTF. The DNA for the CDR3 is TGCGCCAGCAGCTTTTCGTCGACGGGAATGAACTGTGGCTACACCTTC.